This T cell receptor (beta chain) was documented in a study of blood T cell repertoires in COVID-19. About the study: Samples of COVID-19 (acute and convalescent) were obtained from the United States, Italy and Spain. PBMCs, B-cell-depleted T cells, or T cells provided the cDNA or gDNA that made up the material.

Germline loops: CDR1 SGHNT, CDR2 YYREEE (reference sequence). The V gene end was trimmed by 3 bases and the J gene end by 5 bases; junction bases not matched to a gene: 10. The CDR3 spans 16 residues. As originally analysed: Using reference gene primer amplification, nucleated cell counts were estimated. Sequenced by immunoSEQ multiplex PCR; TCRdb stores in-frame clones only, minus some. The D gene and trimming were derived from the DNA, and the V and J assignments and clone size from that table. The sample includes around 69,000 clones, 89% seen only once; the top ten take about 5%. The chain employs TRBV5-4 and TRBJ1-1; 10 positions agree with TRBD1. The sequenced sample was peripheral blood. This receptor was identified in a woman aged 45-60 years with active COVID-19. CDR3 in amino acids: CASSWGQGIRNTEAFF. The CDR3 DNA follows: TGTGCCAGCAGCTGGGGACAGGGGATTAGGAATACTGAAGCTTTCTTT.